The 28 T cell receptor beta chains listed next were all sequenced from one sample in a study of shared clonotypes between healthy human individuals. Libraries were prepared by immunoSEQ multiplex PCR; TCRdb keeps only in-frame clonotypes and omits some of them. This table has about 980,000 clones, over 60% appearing once. Sequenced: memory CD4+ T cells sorted from blood. As for subset: CD45RA-negative fraction. The receptors stem from a man aged 18 to 30 in good health.

There are a few counts of this clone. V and J are TRBV6-5 and TRBJ2-5; D not certain. This CDR3 has 14 amino acids. Per germline, CDR1 MNHEY and CDR2 SVGAGI. V gave up 0 bases and J gave up 2 bases, with 7 bases separating them. CDR3 nucleotide sequence: TGTGCCAGCAGTTACTCCAACTTACAAGAGACCCAGTACTTC. It codes for CASSYSNLQETQYF.

The chain recombines TRBV4-2 with TRBJ1-5; D call uncertain. The CDR3 totals 17 residues. Germline V CDR1 and CDR2: LGHNA, YNFKEQ. The V end lost 1 base, the J end lost 0 bases, and 13 bases lay between the germline ends. CDR3 amino acids: CASSQVKFGVSNQPQHF. The CDR3 nucleotides read TGTGCCAGCAGCCAAGTGAAGTTTGGGGTTAGCAATCAGCCCCAGCATTTT.

V gene TRBV11-3 combines with J gene TRBJ2-1; 12 bases are shared with TRBD1. The CDR3 extends over 15 amino acids. V was pared by 5 bases and J by 7 bases, with 6 bases of the junction left unmatched. Germline CDR1 SGHNT, CDR2 YENEEA. CDR3 nucleotides: TGTGCCAGCAGCCTGGGACAGGGGGCAGTGAATGAGCAGTTCTTC. Its protein product is CASSLGQGAVNEQFF.

This chain connects TRBV6-5 to TRBJ2-1; D possibly corresponds to TRBD2 (5 bases). Per the germline V gene, CDR1 is MNHEY and CDR2 is SVGAGI. The CDR3 has 16 residues. Trimming cost V 6 bases and J 0 bases, with 15 bases left between them. Written as DNA, the CDR3 is TGTGCCAGCAGATACGGACTTTCGAACTCCTACAATGAGCAGTTCTTC. Its protein is CASRYGLSNSYNEQFF.

With respect to this clone: At the DNA level, this CDR3 is encoded by other sequences in the same sample as well. The J gene is TRBJ1-5, the V gene TRBV18; 7 nucleotides line up with TRBD1. V dropped 4 bases and J dropped 2; count of bases not matched to a gene: 2. The CDR3 extends over 14 amino acids. CDR1 KGHSH and CDR2 LQKENI come from the germline V gene. CDR3 coding DNA: TGTGCCAGCTCACGCCAGGGGGGCAATCAGCCCCAGCATTTT. Protein product: CASSRQGGNQPQHF.

V is TRBV4-1 and J is TRBJ2-6, with TRBD1 matching 7 bases. The CDR3 has 18 amino acids. With 1 base clipped from V and 1 base from J, the junction kept 7 bases outside the gene matches. Germline CDR1 and CDR2: MGHRA and YSYEKL. This CDR3 reads CASSQGQGKQSGANVLTF. The DNA for the CDR3 is TGCGCCAGCAGCCAAGGACAGGGAAAGCAGTCTGGGGCCAACGTCCTGACTTTC.

The rearrangement uses TRBV7-6 and TRBJ2-3; 7 bases line up with TRBD2. This CDR3 is built from 14 residues. The germline CDR1 and CDR2 sequences are SGHVS and FNYEAQ. V gave up 0 bases and J gave up 5 bases; unmatched junction bases: 2. Here the CDR3 reads CASSLAPGGDTQYF. Written as DNA, the CDR3 is TGTGCCAGCAGCTTAGCACCGGGGGGAGATACGCAGTATTTT.

The genes are TRBV2 and TRBJ2-3; 13 nucleotides align to TRBD2. Germline V gene lookup returns CDR1 SNHLY and CDR2 FYNNEI. This CDR3 region has 16 residues. V trimming: 8 bases; J trimming: 2 bases; junction bases outside the gene matches: 7. As DNA, the CDR3 is TGTGCCAGCGGGGGGGGACTAGCGGGGACCACAGATACGCAGTATTTT. It codes for CASGGGLAGTTDTQYF.

In the case of this clone: This clone may be a read error of a much larger clone one base away. This sample also contains other DNA sequences that code for the same CDR3. The V call is TRBV6-6, the J call TRBJ1-2; 8 nucleotides match TRBD1. The CDR3 spans 13 residues. V shed 6 bases and J 4 bases; nucleotides not matched to a gene: 4. The V gene's germline CDR1 is MNHNY and CDR2 SVGAGI (reference sequence). CDR3 amino acids: CASSPDRAYGYTF. CDR3 nucleotides: TGTGCCAGCAGCCCGGACAGGGCCTATGGCTACACCTTC.

The rearrangement uses TRBV5-1 and TRBJ1-3; D remains ambiguous. This CDR3 region has 15 residues. Germline CDR1 reads SGHRS; CDR2 reads YFSETQ. The ends were cut back, 2 bases at V and 0 bases at J, with 9 bases in the middle. The CDR3 loop is CASSLREGSGNTIYF. CDR3 sequence (DNA): TGCGCCAGCAGCTTAAGGGAAGGCTCTGGAAACACCATATATTTT.

This chain joins TRBV7-9 and TRBJ2-1, with D possibly being TRBD2 (6 bases). CDR1 and CDR2 (germline): SEHNR, FQNEAQ (reference sequence). CDR3 length equals 17 residues. Trimming took 4 bases from V and 2 from J, leaving 18 bases between them. CDR3 loop: CASSSVVGAGTYNEQFF. The CDR3 DNA is TGTGCCAGCAGCTCTGTAGTGGGTGCGGGGACCTACAATGAGCAGTTCTTC.

The chain couples TRBV4-3 to TRBJ2-7; 9 bases line up with TRBD2. J gave up 9 bases and V 1 base, and 13 bases lay outside the gene matches. The germline gives CDR1 LGHNA, CDR2 YSLEER. The CDR3 extends over 16 amino acids. CDR3: CASSQGSSGGSRAQYF. In DNA, the CDR3 is TGCGCCAGCAGCCAAGGTAGTAGCGGGGGTTCCCGGGCGCAGTACTTC.

V gene TRBV19 combines with J gene TRBJ2-5; D uncertain. There are 12 residues in the CDR3. Germline CDR1 LNHDA, CDR2 SQIVND (reference sequence). With 6 bases removed from V and 2 bases from J, the gap between germline ends came to 7 bases. The DNA of the CDR3 is TGTGCCAGTAGCCAGGTACAAGAGACCCAGTACTTC. It codes for CASSQVQETQYF.

The chain joins TRBV15 to TRBJ1-6; D remains unclear. Germline V gene lookup returns CDR1 LNHNV and CDR2 YYDKDF (reference sequence). The CDR3 runs to 13 residues. The V end lost 8 bases, the J end lost 7 bases, and 12 bases lay between the germline ends. CDR3 sequence: CATAQAHNSPLHF. CDR3 nucleotide sequence: TGTGCCACCGCTCAAGCTCACAATTCACCCCTCCACTTT.

Details on this clone: Distinct nucleotide sequences in the sample also encode this CDR3. V and J are TRBV6-5 and TRBJ2-7; 14 nucleotides match TRBD2. CDR3 length: 15 residues. V lost 6 bases, J lost 3 bases, and 4 bases stayed unmatched. Per germline, CDR1 MNHEY and CDR2 SVGAGI. This chain's CDR3 is CASRRGTSGSYEQYF. The CDR3 nucleotides are TGTGCCAGCAGGAGGGGGACTAGCGGGAGCTACGAGCAGTACTTC.

This clone appeared once. The chain links TRBV23-1 to TRBJ1-6; the D gene is possibly TRBD1 (5 bases). TRBV23-1 is assigned to the ORF class and has an uncertain function. The CDR3 contains 17 residues. V was trimmed by 4 bases and J by 6 bases, leaving 19 bases between them. CDR3 loop: CASSRNQTEGPNSPLHF. CDR3 in DNA: TGCGCCAGCAGTCGAAACCAGACAGAGGGACCTAATTCACCCCTCCACTTT.

The chain couples TRBV4-3 to TRBJ1-2, with D possibly matching TRBD1 (5 bases). With 1 base removed from V and 5 bases from J, the gap between germline ends came to 14 bases. The CDR3 runs to 15 residues. Per the germline V gene, CDR1 is LGHNA and CDR2 is YSLEER. The CDR3 here is CASSQGGGGTYGYTF. CDR3 sequence (DNA): TGCGCCAGCAGCCAAGGGGGTGGGGGAACTTATGGCTACACCTTC.

The rearrangement uses TRBV18 and TRBJ2-7; 10 nucleotides align to TRBD1. The CDR3 spans 15 residues. Germline V CDR1 and CDR2: KGHSH, LQKENI. Trimming took 0 bases from V and 5 from J; bases not matched to a gene: 4. The CDR3 spells CASSPPTGGLNEQYF. CDR3 nucleotide sequence: TGTGCCAGCTCACCACCGACAGGGGGCTTAAACGAGCAGTACTTC.

J is TRBJ1-4 and V is TRBV30, with TRBD1 as a possible D gene (6 bases). The CDR3 has 12 residues. Germline V CDR1 and CDR2: GTSNPN, SVGIG (reference sequence). The germline V and J ends were trimmed by 0 bases and 10 bases, with 9 bases remaining between them. CDR3 protein: CAWSVLGAKLFF. DNA for the CDR3: TGTGCCTGGAGTGTACTGGGGGCAAAACTGTTTTTT.

Only a few counts were recorded for this clone. Other DNA sequences in the sample encode the same CDR3. This chain links TRBV19 with TRBJ2-5; 9 nucleotides line up with TRBD1. Looked up from germline, CDR1 is LNHDA and CDR2 is SQIVND (reference sequence). J was trimmed by 4 bases and V by 0 bases; bases with no gene match: 3. The CDR3 length is 15 residues. DNA of the CDR3: TGTGCCAGTAGTATAGAAGGGACAGGGAGAGAGACCCAGTACTTC. Translated: CASSIEGTGRETQYF.

The V gene is TRBV7-2, the J gene TRBJ2-3, with D perhaps given as TRBD1 or TRBD2 (5 bases each). Per the germline V gene, CDR1 is SGHTA and CDR2 is FQGNSA. The CDR3 runs 17 residues. Trimming pared 5 bases from V and 2 bases from J, leaving 20 bases between. The CDR3 region has the DNA TGTGCCAGCAGCATACCCGGGACGGGGAGCCCCACAGATACGCAGTATTTT. Its translation: CASSIPGTGSPTDTQYF. The variable domain in full, with the rest retrieved from reference TRBV7-2 and TRBJ2-3, is GAGVSQSPSNKVTEKGKDVELRCDPISGHTALYWYRQSLGQGLEFLIYFQGNSAPDKSGLPSDRFSAERTGGSVSTLTIQRTQQEDSAVYLCASSIPGTGSPTDTQYFGPGTRLTVL.

The chain uses TRBV19 and TRBJ2-1; D might be TRBD1 (5 bases). This CDR3 comprises 15 residues. V lost 4 bases to trimming and J lost 7 bases, with 17 bases between them. Germline CDR1 LNHDA, CDR2 SQIVND (reference sequence). For the CDR3, the DNA is TGTGCCAGTAGTAGTGGGGTGACAGTTACAAATGAGCAGTTCTTC. Translated, it gives CASSSGVTVTNEQFF.

This chain links TRBV11-2 with TRBJ2-5, with D tentatively TRBD1 (6 bases). The germline V gene encodes CDR1 SGHAT and CDR2 FQNNGV. The CDR3 has 13 amino acids. V was trimmed by 5 bases and J by 1 base, leaving 8 bases between them. The CDR3 protein is CASSTQGQETQYF. The CDR3 nucleotides read TGTGCCAGCAGCACACAGGGCCAAGAGACCCAGTACTTC.

The DNA of the CDR3 is TGCGCCAGCAGTCAGGGTGCGGAGACCCAGTACTTC. As protein: CASSQGAETQYF. The chain is built from TRBV4-1 and TRBJ2-5; perhaps TRBD1 as D (5 bases). V gave up 6 bases and J gave up 5 bases, with 10 bases separating them. The CDR3 length is 12 residues. Germline lookup yields CDR1 MGHRA and CDR2 YSYEKL.

This clone was seen a few times. The chain joins TRBV19 to TRBJ1-5; TRBD1 aligns across 11 bases. V lost 5 bases and J lost 3; bases outside the gene matches: 6. The germline V gene has CDR1 LNHDA and CDR2 SQIVND (reference sequence). This CDR3 contains 16 residues. The CDR3 region is CASSFRDRGVNQPQHF. The CDR3 coding sequence is TGTGCCAGTAGTTTCCGGGACAGGGGGGTCAATCAGCCCCAGCATTTT.

This sequence joins TRBV5-1 and TRBJ1-2, with D possibly TRBD1 on 5 matching bases. This CDR3 has 15 residues. V lost 0 bases and J 8 bases, leaving 17 bases between the germline ends. The germline V gene encodes CDR1 SGHRS and CDR2 YFSETQ. The CDR3: CASSLAGDPGGGYTF. CDR3 nucleotide sequence: TGCGCCAGCAGCTTGGCCGGGGATCCCGGGGGAGGCTACACCTTC.

This chain uses TRBV5-1 with TRBJ1-6; 7 nucleotides line up with TRBD1. The V gene end was trimmed by 8 bases and the J gene end by 8 bases; junction bases not matched to a gene: 10. The CDR3 contains 14 residues. The germline V gene encodes CDR1 SGHRS and CDR2 YFSETQ. CDR3 protein: CASRTGAGYSPLHF. CDR3 DNA sequence: TGCGCCAGTCGAACAGGGGCCGGGTATTCACCCCTCCACTTT. Supplemented by reference TRBV5-1 and TRBJ1-6, the full variable domain reads KAGVTQTPRYLIKTRGQQVTLSCSPISGHRSVSWYQQTPGQGLQFLFEYFSETQRNKGNFPGRFSGRQFSNSRSEMNVSTLELGDSALYLCASRTGAGYSPLHFGNGTRLTVT.

A word on this clone: Different DNA sequences within this sample yield the same CDR3. The V call is TRBV4-1, the J call TRBJ1-4; 7 bases agree with TRBD1. V lost 3 bases and J lost 2; bases outside the gene matches: 3. CDR3 length: 15 residues. Germline CDR1 reads MGHRA; CDR2 reads YSYEKL. The DNA for the CDR3 is TGCGCCAGCAGCCAGCCGGGACAGACTAATGAAAAACTGTTTTTT. Protein sequence: CASSQPGQTNEKLFF.